Listed below are T cell receptor beta chains from one sample, sequenced in a study of blood T cell repertoires in COVID-19. Repertoires were generated with immunoSEQ multiplex PCR, while TCRdb's copy carries only in-frame clones and drops some. Among around 67,000 clones listed, about 80% were seen once. What was sequenced was peripheral blood. The receptors derive from a woman in her 70s with acute or convalescent COVID-19. CDR3s include the opening cysteine and the closing phenylalanine or tryptophan. D genes are given only for firm matches. Size tells how often a clone was seen (once, few, many) or the class of an expanded clone, and some rows leave it out.

-,TRBV27,TRBD1,TRBJ1-4,TGTGCCAGCAGTTTATTGGGACAGGGATTAGAAAAACTGTTTTTT,CASSLLGQGLEKLFF
once,TRBV19,TRBD1,TRBJ2-2,TGTGCCAGTAGTATACAGGGGGCAGTCACCGGGGAGCTGTTTTTT,CASSIQGAVTGELFF
-,TRBV6-6,-,TRBJ2-1,TGTGCCAGCAGTTACGGACCCAACCCGCGGGTAAATGAGCAGTTCTTC,CASSYGPNPRVNEQFF
-,TRBV5-1,TRBD2,TRBJ2-2,TGCGCCAGCAGCTCAGGACTAGCTTGGACCGGGGAGCTGTTTTTT,CASSSGLAWTGELFF
-,TRBV12-3/TRBV12-4,-,TRBJ1-2,TGTGCCAGCAGTTTGGACAGAAACTATGGCTACACCTTC,CASSLDRNYGYTF
-,TRBV7-8,TRBD2,TRBJ2-1,TGTGCCAGCAGCAGTGACCTAGCGGAAAGCTCCTACAATGAGCAGTTCTTC,CASSSDLAESSYNEQFF
-,TRBV11-2,-,TRBJ1-2,TGTGCCAGCAGTCGTACAGCTAACTATGGCTACACCTTC,CASSRTANYGYTF
-,TRBV24-1,-,TRBJ1-5,TGTGCCACCAGTGAGTTGTGGGGGGGTGTTGGACAGCCCCAGCATTTT,CATSELWGGVGQPQHF
-,TRBV9,TRBD2,TRBJ2-7,TGTGCCAGCAGCGTAGGGGCGGGGGACCTCTACGAGCAGTACTTC,CASSVGAGDLYEQYF
-,TRBV5-4,-,TRBJ2-7,TGTGCCAGCAGCTTGGGGGCACCGACCTACGAGCAGTACTTC,CASSLGAPTYEQYF
-,TRBV19,TRBD2,TRBJ2-1,TGTGCCAGTAGTAACCGTCTAGCGGGGAACAATGAGCAGTTCTTC,CASSNRLAGNNEQFF
-,TRBV2,TRBD1,TRBJ2-7,TGTGCCAGCAGATCCCTCCCCTCGGACAGGTTTAACCAGCAGTACTTC,CASRSLPSDRFNQQYF
-,TRBV27,TRBD2,TRBJ2-3,TGTGCCAGCATCGACCGATACACGGGACTAGCGGGAGGGCCCGTAACAGATACGCAGTATTTT,CASIDRYTGLAGGPVTDTQYF
-,TRBV5-1,TRBD1,TRBJ1-2,TGCGCCAGCAGCCGTGAAGGGACAGGGTTTAGCTATGGCTACACCTTC,CASSREGTGFSYGYTF
-,TRBV6-5,-,TRBJ1-4,TGTGCCAGCAGTTACTCCCGCGGGGTGGAAAAACTGTTTTTT,CASSYSRGVEKLFF
-,TRBV19,-,TRBJ2-7,TGTGCCAGTAGTATTTCACAGGGTCTCTCCTACGAGCAGTACTTC,CASSISQGLSYEQYF
-,TRBV7-8,TRBD2,TRBJ2-2,TGTGCCAGCAGCCGGACTAGCGGGAGAGTAGATACCGGGGAGCTGTTTTTT,CASSRTSGRVDTGELFF
-,TRBV25-1,-,TRBJ1-1,TGTGCCAGCAGTGCCCTAGGAGGGAGCACTGAAGCTTTCTTT,CASSALGGSTEAFF
-,TRBV19,-,TRBJ1-1,TGTGCCAGTAGTAGGCCCTTGATGACTGAAGCTTTCTTT,CASSRPLMTEAFF
-,TRBV5-4,-,TRBJ1-4,TGTGCCAGCAGCCCCGAGCGGCGGGGTGAAAAACTGTTTTTT,CASSPERRGEKLFF
-,TRBV7-2,-,TRBJ1-1,TGTGCCAGCAGCTTTGGTAGACTTAAAGCTTTCTTT,CASSFGRLKAFF
-,TRBV7-8,-,TRBJ1-1,TGTGCCAGCAGCTTACTACAGAAACCGGGAACTGAAGCTTTCTTT,CASSLLQKPGTEAFF
-,TRBV6-1,TRBD1,TRBJ1-5,TGTGCCAGCAGTGAGGGACAGGGGAGCCAGCCCCAGCATTTT,CASSEGQGSQPQHF
-,TRBV18,TRBD1,TRBJ2-7,TGTGCCAGCTCCCTGGACAGGGATTTTGTATCCTACGAGCAGTACTTC,CASSLDRDFVSYEQYF
-,TRBV6-5,-,TRBJ1-4,TGTGCCAGCAGTTACTCACCGTCAGGATTTAATGAAAAACTGTTTTTT,CASSYSPSGFNEKLFF
-,TRBV20-1,-,TRBJ1-4,TGCAGTGCTAGTTCGGAGAATAATGAAAAACTGTTTTTT,CSASSENNEKLFF
few,TRBV5-1,TRBD1,TRBJ1-2,TGCGCCAGCAGCGGCCGGGACAGGGCCTATGGCTACACCTTC,CASSGRDRAYGYTF
-,TRBV5-6,-,TRBJ1-1,TGTGCCAGCAGCTTAGGTGGCCGTAGGAGGACTGAAGCTTTCTTT,CASSLGGRRRTEAFF
-,TRBV4-3,-,TRBJ2-2,TGCGCCAGCAGCCAAGGCGAAGGAGGTACCGGGGAGCTGTTTTTT,CASSQGEGGTGELFF
-,TRBV30,-,TRBJ1-2,TGTGCCTGGAGTCCCGCGGCCCCAAGGGGTGACTATGGCTACACCTTC,CAWSPAAPRGDYGYTF
-,TRBV19,-,TRBJ1-4,TGTGCCAGCGCCCTAACAGGGAGCGATGAAAAACTGTTTTTT,CASALTGSDEKLFF
few,TRBV30,TRBD1,TRBJ1-2,TGTGCCTGGAGTCGGGGACAGTCGTATGGCTACACCTTC,CAWSRGQSYGYTF
-,TRBV5-3,TRBD2,TRBJ2-7,TGTGCCAGAAGCTTGGCCCTAGCGGGGGGGCTCCGGTACGAGCAGTACTTC,CARSLALAGGLRYEQYF
-,TRBV7-2,TRBD2,TRBJ2-7,TGTGCCAGCAGTAAGCTAGCGGGGGGATACGAGCAGTACTTC,CASSKLAGGYEQYF
few,TRBV19,-,TRBJ1-6,TGTGCCAGTAGTACAGGGGTTGATCATTCACCCCTCCACTTT,CASSTGVDHSPLHF
-,TRBV4-2,-,TRBJ2-4,TGTGCCAGCAGCCAAGATCTAGGGCTAGCAAGGAACATTCAGTACTTC,CASSQDLGLARNIQYF
-,TRBV7-2,TRBD1,TRBJ1-6,TGTGCCAGCAGCCGGGACAGGAGCTCCTATAATTCACCCCTCCACTTT,CASSRDRSSYNSPLHF
-,TRBV9,-,TRBJ1-3,TGTGCCAGCAGCGTAGCGAGGGACTCTGGAAACACCATATATTTT,CASSVARDSGNTIYF
-,TRBV9,TRBD1,TRBJ1-4,TGTGCCAGCAGCCGGACAGGGGGAGGATATGAAAAACTGTTTTTT,CASSRTGGGYEKLFF
-,TRBV14,TRBD1,TRBJ1-4,TGTGCCAGCAGCCAATGGACAGGGGGGGCTAATGAAAAACTGTTTTTT,CASSQWTGGANEKLFF
-,TRBV20-1,TRBD1,TRBJ2-7,TGCAGTGCTAGTAGAGGGGGCGCGTTAGGAGAGCAGTACTTC,CSASRGGALGEQYF
-,TRBV18,TRBD1,TRBJ1-5,TGTGCCAGCTCACCAACCGGGACAGGGCAGGGGCAGCCCCAGCATTTT,CASSPTGTGQGQPQHF
-,TRBV7-2,-,TRBJ2-1,TGTGCCAGCAGCTTAGCGGCTAGGTCCAATGAGCAGTTCTTC,CASSLAARSNEQFF
-,TRBV11-1,-,TRBJ2-3,TGTGCCAGCAGCACCCATGGAGGGGGGGCCGCATATACGCAGTATTTT,CASSTHGGGAAYTQYF
-,TRBV7-8,-,TRBJ2-1,TGTGCCAGCAGCGACCGCGGAAGCTCCTACAATGAGCAGTTCTTC,CASSDRGSSYNEQFF